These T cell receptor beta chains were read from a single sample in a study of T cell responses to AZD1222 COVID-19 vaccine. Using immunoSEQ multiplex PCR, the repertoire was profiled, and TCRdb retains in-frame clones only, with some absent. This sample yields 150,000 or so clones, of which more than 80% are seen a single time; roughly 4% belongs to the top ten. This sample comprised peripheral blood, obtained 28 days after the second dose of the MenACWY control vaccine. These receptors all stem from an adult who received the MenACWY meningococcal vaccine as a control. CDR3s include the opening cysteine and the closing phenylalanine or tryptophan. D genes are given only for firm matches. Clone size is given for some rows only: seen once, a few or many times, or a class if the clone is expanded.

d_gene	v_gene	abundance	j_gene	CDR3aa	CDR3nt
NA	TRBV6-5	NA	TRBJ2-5	CASSYHKATQYF	TGTGCCAGCAGTTACCACAAGGCGACCCAGTACTTC
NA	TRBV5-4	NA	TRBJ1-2	CASSSQGSGYTF	TGTGCCAGCAGCTCCCAAGGGTCTGGCTACACCTTC
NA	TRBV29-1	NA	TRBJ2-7	CSVRRGVYVSEYEQYF	TGCAGCGTTAGGAGGGGGGTTTATGTAAGCGAGTACGAGCAGTACTTC
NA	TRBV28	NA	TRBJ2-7	CASSLSDRLGEQYF	TGTGCCAGCAGTTTATCCGACAGGTTAGGCGAGCAGTACTTC
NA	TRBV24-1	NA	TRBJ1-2	CATSDTRYGYTF	TGTGCCACCAGTGACACCCGATATGGCTACACCTTC
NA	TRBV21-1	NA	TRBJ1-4	CASKVREETNEKLFF	TGTGCCAGCAAGGTGCGGGAGGAAACTAATGAAAAACTGTTTTTT
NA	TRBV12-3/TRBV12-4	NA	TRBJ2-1	CASSLGGNEQFF	TGTGCCAGCAGTTTAGGGGGAAATGAGCAGTTCTTC
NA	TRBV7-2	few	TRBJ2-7	CASSFIGAYEQYF	TGTGCCAGCAGCTTTATTGGGGCCTACGAGCAGTACTTC
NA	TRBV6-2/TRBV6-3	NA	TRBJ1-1	CASSLIHTEAFF	TGTGCCAGCAGTTTGATACACACTGAAGCTTTCTTT
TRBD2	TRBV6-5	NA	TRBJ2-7	CASSYRREGAYEQYF	TGTGCCAGCAGTTACAGGCGGGAGGGGGCCTACGAGCAGTACTTC
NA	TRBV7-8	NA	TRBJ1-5	CASSLVSGVGQPQHF	TGTGCCAGCAGCTTAGTTTCGGGGGTGGGGCAGCCCCAGCATTTT
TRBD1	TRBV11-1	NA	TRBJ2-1	CASSAGQGGDEQFF	TGTGCCAGCAGCGCGGGACAGGGAGGCGATGAGCAGTTCTTC
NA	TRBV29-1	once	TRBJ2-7	CSVEGGPTYEQYF	TGCAGCGTTGAAGGGGGACCCACCTACGAGCAGTACTTC
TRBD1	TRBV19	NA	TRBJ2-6	CASSTDPGQGADGANVLTF	TGTGCCAGTAGTACCGACCCGGGACAGGGGGCAGACGGGGCCAACGTCCTGACTTTC